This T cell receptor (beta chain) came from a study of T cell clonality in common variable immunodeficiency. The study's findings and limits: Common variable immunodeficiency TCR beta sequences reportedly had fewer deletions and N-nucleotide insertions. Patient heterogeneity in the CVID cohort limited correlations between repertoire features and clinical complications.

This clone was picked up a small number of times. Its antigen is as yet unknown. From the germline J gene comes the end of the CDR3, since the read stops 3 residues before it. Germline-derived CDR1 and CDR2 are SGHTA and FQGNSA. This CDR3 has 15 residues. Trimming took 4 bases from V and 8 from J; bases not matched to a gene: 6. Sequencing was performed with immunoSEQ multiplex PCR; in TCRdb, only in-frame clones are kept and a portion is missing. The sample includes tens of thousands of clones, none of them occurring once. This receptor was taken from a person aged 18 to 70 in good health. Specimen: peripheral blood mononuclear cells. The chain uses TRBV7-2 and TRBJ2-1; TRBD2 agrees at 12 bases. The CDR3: CASSSSGGARDEQFF. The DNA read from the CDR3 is TGTGCCAGCAGCTCTAGCGGGGGGGCGAGGGATGAG.